These T cell receptor beta chains were read from a single sample in a study of cytomegalovirus exposure and HLA in healthy donors. Some clones are missing from TCRdb's copy, which holds only in-frame ones; the method was immunoSEQ multiplex PCR. The sample lists tens of thousands of clones; roughly 89% were seen once. The specimen sequenced was PBMCs. The receptors shown here come from a woman between 18 and 29 years old in good health and CMV-seronegative. Both conserved end residues are part of each CDR3. D genes are given only for firm matches. Rows give clone size only sometimes, using once, few, many, or a class for an expanded clone.

>TRBJ2-3|TRBV27|few|-
CASSLTDSHSTDTQYF
TGTGCCAGCAGTTTAACGGACAGCCATAGCACAGATACGCAGTATTTT
>TRBJ1-1|TRBV5-4|-|-
CASSPWGGTEAFF
TGTGCCAGCAGCCCCTGGGGAGGCACTGAAGCTTTCTTT
>TRBJ1-1|TRBV7-3|-|TRBD1
CASSLTGGSGTEAFF
TGTGCCAGCAGCCTAACAGGGGGCTCGGGAACTGAAGCTTTCTTT
>TRBJ2-7|TRBV15|-|TRBD2
CATSGGRAPSYEQYF
TGTGCCACCAGCGGCGGGAGGGCCCCCTCCTACGAGCAGTACTTC
>TRBJ2-3|TRBV13|-|-
CASSLGWSSVEGTDTQYF
TGTGCCAGCAGCCTGGGGTGGAGCTCCGTGGAGGGCACAGATACGCAGTATTTT
>TRBJ2-7|TRBV7-9|-|TRBD2
CASSTSGSYEQYF
TGTGCCAGTTCTACTAGCGGGAGTTACGAGCAGTACTTC
>TRBJ2-7|TRBV29-1|-|TRBD2
CSVDGLAGSYEQYF
TGCAGCGTTGATGGGTTAGCGGGCTCCTACGAGCAGTACTTC
>TRBJ1-5|TRBV6-5|-|TRBD1
CASSRTGTHQPQHF
TGTGCCAGCAGCAGGACAGGGACTCATCAGCCCCAGCATTTT
>TRBJ2-1|TRBV5-1|-|-
CASSLQGGSYNEQFF
TGCGCCAGCAGCTTACAGGGGGGGTCCTACAATGAGCAGTTCTTC
>TRBJ1-1|TRBV11-2|-|-
CASSAGPELNTEAFF
TGTGCCAGCAGCGCGGGTCCGGAGTTGAACACTGAAGCTTTCTTT
>TRBJ2-1|TRBV5-1|-|TRBD2
CASSPEGSLGGRGSYNEQFF
TGCGCCAGCAGCCCGGAAGGTTCCTTGGGCGGGAGGGGCTCCTACAATGAGCAGTTCTTC
>TRBJ2-2|TRBV30|-|TRBD1
CAWNTGGSIGELFF
TGTGCCTGGAACACAGGGGGCAGTATCGGGGAGCTGTTTTTT
>TRBJ2-5|TRBV9|-|-
CASSVSGQETQYF
TGTGCCAGCAGCGTTTCCGGCCAAGAGACCCAGTACTTC
>TRBJ2-7|TRBV7-2|-|TRBD2
CASSPGTSGAEQYF
TGTGCCAGCAGCCCCGGGACTAGCGGGGCCGAGCAGTACTTC
>TRBJ2-7|TRBV30|once|TRBD2
CAFSGGAYEQYF
TGTGCCTTCAGTGGGGGGGCCTACGAGCAGTACTTC
>TRBJ2-7|TRBV5-6|once|TRBD2
CASSLGRASGAYEQYF
TGTGCCAGCAGCTTGGGGAGGGCTAGCGGGGCCTACGAGCAGTACTTC
>TRBJ2-3|TRBV28|-|TRBD2
CASSLGLAGGPDTQYF
TGTGCCAGCAGTTTGGGACTAGCGGGAGGACCAGATACGCAGTATTTT
>TRBJ1-5|TRBV10-1|-|-
CASSECVSGATLCNQPQHF
TGCGCCAGCAGTGAGTGTGTATCTGGGGCGACGTTATGCAATCAGCCCCAGCATTTT
>TRBJ1-4|TRBV19|-|-
CASSPPLFREKLFF
TGTGCCAGTAGCCCCCCCCTCTTCCGTGAAAAACTGTTTTTT
>TRBJ1-2|TRBV10-3|-|TRBD1
CATLAGTGGYYGYTF
TGTGCCACCCTAGCGGGGACAGGGGGTTACTATGGCTACACCTTC
>TRBJ2-2|TRBV7-2|-|-
CASSSTSFTGELFF
TGTGCCAGCAGCTCGACTAGTTTCACCGGGGAGCTGTTTTTT
>TRBJ2-1|TRBV19|-|TRBD2
CASSSGLAGHNEQFF
TGTGCCAGTAGTAGTGGACTAGCGGGGCACAATGAGCAGTTCTTC
>TRBJ1-5|TRBV9|-|-
CASFSSGAGTLSNQPQHF
TGTGCCAGTTTTTCCTCAGGGGCAGGAACTCTTAGCAATCAGCCCCAGCATTTT
>TRBJ2-5|TRBV5-1|-|TRBD1
CASRRQGTNQETQYF
TGCGCCAGCAGAAGACAGGGCACCAACCAAGAGACCCAGTACTTC
>TRBJ1-2|TRBV7-9|once|-
CASSYGQNYGYTF
TGTGCCAGCAGCTACGGACAGAACTATGGCTACACCTTC
>TRBJ2-7|TRBV19|-|TRBD2
CASSPGLGSYEQYF
TGTGCCAGTAGCCCGGGACTAGGTTCCTACGAGCAGTACTTC
>TRBJ2-5|TRBV18|-|-
CASSPTRQETQYF
TGTGCCAGCTCACCGACTAGGCAAGAGACCCAGTACTTC
>TRBJ2-3|TRBV27|-|-
CASSAVFTSTDTQYF
TGTGCCAGCAGTGCCGTATTTACTAGCACAGATACGCAGTATTTT
>TRBJ2-7|TRBV2|-|TRBD1
CASGTGAYEQYF
TGTGCCAGCGGGACAGGGGCCTACGAGCAGTACTTC
>TRBJ1-5|TRBV21-1|-|-
CASSTRGWVGASNQPQHF
TGTGCCAGCAGCACCCGCGGTTGGGTAGGGGCTAGCAATCAGCCCCAGCATTTT
>TRBJ2-1|TRBV27|-|TRBD2
CASRPGLAGGGEQFF
TGTGCCAGCAGGCCGGGACTAGCGGGGGGCGGGGAGCAGTTCTTC
>TRBJ2-7|TRBV9|-|TRBD1
CASSGDRGRGEQYF
TGTGCCAGCAGCGGGGACAGGGGCCGGGGGGAGCAGTACTTC
>TRBJ2-7|TRBV28|medium-sized|-
CASTLRTDRKDEQYF
TGTGCCAGCACTCTCCGGACAGACAGGAAGGACGAGCAGTACTTC
>TRBJ2-7|TRBV30|-|TRBD2
CAWSVFSGSGRRDEQYF
TGTGCCTGGAGTGTATTCTCGGGGAGCGGGAGAAGGGACGAGCAGTACTTC
>TRBJ1-5|TRBV28|-|TRBD1
CASSGTGVHQPQHF
TGTGCCAGCAGCGGGACAGGGGTTCATCAGCCCCAGCATTTT
>TRBJ1-1|TRBV5-5|once|-
CASSLGLNTEAFF
TGTGCCAGCAGCTTGGGGCTGAACACTGAAGCTTTCTTT
>TRBJ2-3|TRBV4-1|-|-
CASSYSSRLGADTQYF
TGCGCCAGCAGCTATTCTTCTCGACTAGGGGCAGATACGCAGTATTTT